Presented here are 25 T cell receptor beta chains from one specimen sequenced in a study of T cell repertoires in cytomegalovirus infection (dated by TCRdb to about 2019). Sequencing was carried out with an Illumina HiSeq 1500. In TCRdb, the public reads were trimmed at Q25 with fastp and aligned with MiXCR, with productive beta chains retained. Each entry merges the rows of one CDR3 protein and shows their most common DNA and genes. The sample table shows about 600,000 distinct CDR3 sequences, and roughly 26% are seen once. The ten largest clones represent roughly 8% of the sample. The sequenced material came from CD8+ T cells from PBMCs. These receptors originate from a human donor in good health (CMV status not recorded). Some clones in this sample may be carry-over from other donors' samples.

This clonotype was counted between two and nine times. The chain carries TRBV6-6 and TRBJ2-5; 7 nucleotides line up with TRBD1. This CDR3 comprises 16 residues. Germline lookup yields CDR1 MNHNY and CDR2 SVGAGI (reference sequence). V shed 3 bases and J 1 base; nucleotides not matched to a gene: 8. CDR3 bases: TGTGCCAGCAGTTATTCCCTAGACAGGGCCCAAGAGACCCAGTACTTC. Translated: CASSYSLDRAQETQYF.

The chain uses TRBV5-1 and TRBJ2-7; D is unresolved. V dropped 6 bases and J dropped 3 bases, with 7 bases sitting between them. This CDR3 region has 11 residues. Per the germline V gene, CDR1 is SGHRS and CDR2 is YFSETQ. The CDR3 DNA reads TGCGCCAGCACAGGCTACTACGAGCAGTACTTC. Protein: CASTGYYEQYF. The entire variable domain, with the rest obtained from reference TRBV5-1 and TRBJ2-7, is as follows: KAGVTQTPRYLIKTRGQQVTLSCSPISGHRSVSWYQQTPGQGLQFLFEYFSETQRNKGNFPGRFSGRQFSNSRSEMNVSTLELGDSALYLCASTGYYEQYFGPGTRLTVT.

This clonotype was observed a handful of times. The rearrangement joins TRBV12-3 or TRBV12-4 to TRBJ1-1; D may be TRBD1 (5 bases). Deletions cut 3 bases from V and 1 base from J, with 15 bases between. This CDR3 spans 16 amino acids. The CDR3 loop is CASSFPFDRENTEAFF. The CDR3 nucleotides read TGTGCCAGCAGTTTCCCATTCGACAGAGAGAACACTGAAGCTTTCTTT.

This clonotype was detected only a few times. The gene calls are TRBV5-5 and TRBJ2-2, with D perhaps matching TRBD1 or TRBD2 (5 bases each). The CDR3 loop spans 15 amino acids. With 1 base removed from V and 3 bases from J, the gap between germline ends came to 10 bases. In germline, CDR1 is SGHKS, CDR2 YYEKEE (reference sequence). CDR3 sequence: CASSLSMGDTGELFF. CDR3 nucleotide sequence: TGTGCCAGCAGCTTGAGTATGGGGGACACCGGGGAGCTGTTTTTT.

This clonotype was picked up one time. CDR3 protein: CASGLVPRRARGCEQYV. In DNA, the CDR3 is TGTGCTAGTGGTTTGGTACCTCGGCGAGCTAGGGGCTGCGAGCAGTACGTC. The V gene is TRBV12-5, the J gene TRBJ2-7; TRBD1 is a possible D gene (5 bases). The length of the CDR3 is 17 residues. The germline V gene encodes CDR1 LGHNT and CDR2 FRNRAP. Trimming pared 0 bases from V and 6 bases from J, leaving 21 bases between.

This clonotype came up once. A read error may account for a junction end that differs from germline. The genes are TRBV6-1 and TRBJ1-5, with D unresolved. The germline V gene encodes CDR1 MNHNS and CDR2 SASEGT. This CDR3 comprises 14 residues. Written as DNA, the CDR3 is TGTGCCAGGCCGGTGCAGTTATGCAAGCAGCCCCAGCATTTT. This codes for CARPVQLCKQPQHF.

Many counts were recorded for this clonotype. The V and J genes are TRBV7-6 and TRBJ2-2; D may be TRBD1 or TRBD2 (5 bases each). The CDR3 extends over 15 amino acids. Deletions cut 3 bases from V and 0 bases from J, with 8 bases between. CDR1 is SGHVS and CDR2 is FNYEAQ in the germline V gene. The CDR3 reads CASSFGAANTGELFF. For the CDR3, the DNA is TGTGCCAGCAGCTTCGGGGCCGCGAACACCGGGGAGCTGTTTTTT.

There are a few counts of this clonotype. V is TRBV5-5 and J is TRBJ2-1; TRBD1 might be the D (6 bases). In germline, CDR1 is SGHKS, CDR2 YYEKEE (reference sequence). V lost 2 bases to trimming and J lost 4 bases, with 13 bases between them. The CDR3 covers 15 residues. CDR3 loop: CASSLNRALYNEQFF. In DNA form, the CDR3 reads TGTGCCAGCAGCTTAAACAGGGCCCTTTACAATGAGCAGTTCTTC.

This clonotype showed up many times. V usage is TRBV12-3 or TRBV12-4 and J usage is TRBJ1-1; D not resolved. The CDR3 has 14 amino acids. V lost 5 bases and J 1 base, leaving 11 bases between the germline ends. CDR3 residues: CASSPSSKNTEAFF. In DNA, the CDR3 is TGTGCCAGCAGTCCAAGCTCGAAGAACACTGAAGCTTTCTTT.

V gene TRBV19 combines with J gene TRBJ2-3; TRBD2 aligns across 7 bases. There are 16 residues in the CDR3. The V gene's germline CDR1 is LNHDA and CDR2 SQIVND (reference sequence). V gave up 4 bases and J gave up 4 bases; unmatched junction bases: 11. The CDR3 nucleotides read TGTGCCAGTAGTACCTGGGACTACACCCCCGCAGATACGCAGTATTTT. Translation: CASSTWDYTPADTQYF.

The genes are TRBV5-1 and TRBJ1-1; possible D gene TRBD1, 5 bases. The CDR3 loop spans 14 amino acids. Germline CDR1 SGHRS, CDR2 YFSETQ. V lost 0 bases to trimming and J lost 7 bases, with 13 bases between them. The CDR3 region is CASSLVSEGVEAFF. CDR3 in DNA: TGCGCCAGCAGCTTGGTCAGTGAAGGGGTTGAAGCTTTCTTT.

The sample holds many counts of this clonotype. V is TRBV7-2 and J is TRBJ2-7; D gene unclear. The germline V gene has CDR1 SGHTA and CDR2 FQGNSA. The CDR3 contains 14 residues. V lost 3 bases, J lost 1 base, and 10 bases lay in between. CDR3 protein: CASSFTMGSYEQYF. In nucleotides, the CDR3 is TGTGCCAGCAGCTTCACCATGGGGTCCTACGAGCAGTACTTC.

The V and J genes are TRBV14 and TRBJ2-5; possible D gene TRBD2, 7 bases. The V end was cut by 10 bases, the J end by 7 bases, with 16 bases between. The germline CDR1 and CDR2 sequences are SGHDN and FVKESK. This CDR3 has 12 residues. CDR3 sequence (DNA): TGTGCCACCACTGGACTAGGGGGGACCCAGTACTTC. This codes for CATTGLGGTQYF.

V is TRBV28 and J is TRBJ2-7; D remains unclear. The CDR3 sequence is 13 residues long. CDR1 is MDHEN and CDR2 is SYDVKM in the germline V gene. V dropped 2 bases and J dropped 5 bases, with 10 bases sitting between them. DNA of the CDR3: TGTGCCAGCAGTTTAGTGAGCACCCACGAGCAGTACGTC. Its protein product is CASSLVSTHEQYV.

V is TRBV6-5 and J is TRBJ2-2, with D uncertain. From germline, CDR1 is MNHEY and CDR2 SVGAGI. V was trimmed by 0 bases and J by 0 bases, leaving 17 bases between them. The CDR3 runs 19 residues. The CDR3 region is CASSYSILGASPNTGELFF. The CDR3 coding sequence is TGTGCCAGCAGTTACTCGATTCTTGGCGCAAGCCCGAACACCGGGGAGCTGTTTTTT.

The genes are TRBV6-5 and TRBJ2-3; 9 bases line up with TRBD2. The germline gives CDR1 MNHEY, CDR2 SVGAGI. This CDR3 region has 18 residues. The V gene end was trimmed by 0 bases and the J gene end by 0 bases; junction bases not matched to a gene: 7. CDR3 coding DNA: TGTGCCAGCAGTTACTCCGCTAGCGGGGAGACTAGCACAGATACGCAGTATTTT. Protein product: CASSYSASGETSTDTQYF.

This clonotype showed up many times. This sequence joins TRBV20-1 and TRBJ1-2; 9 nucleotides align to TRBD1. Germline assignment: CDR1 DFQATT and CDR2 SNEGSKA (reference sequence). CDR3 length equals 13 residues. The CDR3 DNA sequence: TGCAGCGCCCGGGACAGGGATAACTATGGCTACACCTTC. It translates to CSARDRDNYGYTF.

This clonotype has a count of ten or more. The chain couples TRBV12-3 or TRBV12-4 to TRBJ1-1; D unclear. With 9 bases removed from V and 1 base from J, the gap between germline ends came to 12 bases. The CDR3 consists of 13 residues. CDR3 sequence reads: CASVTLRNTEAFF. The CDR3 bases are TGTGCCAGTGTAACCTTGAGGAACACTGAAGCTTTCTTT.

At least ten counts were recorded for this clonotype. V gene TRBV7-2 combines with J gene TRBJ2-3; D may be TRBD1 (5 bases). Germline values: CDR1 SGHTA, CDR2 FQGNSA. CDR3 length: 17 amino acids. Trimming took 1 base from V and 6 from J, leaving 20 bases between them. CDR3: CASSLEVGGQLLDTQYF. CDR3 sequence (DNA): TGTGCCAGCAGCTTAGAAGTCGGCGGACAACTTTTGGATACGCAGTATTTT. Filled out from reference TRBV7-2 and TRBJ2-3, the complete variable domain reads GAGVSQSPSNKVTEKGKDVELRCDPISGHTALYWYRQSLGQGLEFLIYFQGNSAPDKSGLPSDRFSAERTGGSVSTLTIQRTQQEDSAVYLCASSLEVGGQLLDTQYFGPGTRLTVL.

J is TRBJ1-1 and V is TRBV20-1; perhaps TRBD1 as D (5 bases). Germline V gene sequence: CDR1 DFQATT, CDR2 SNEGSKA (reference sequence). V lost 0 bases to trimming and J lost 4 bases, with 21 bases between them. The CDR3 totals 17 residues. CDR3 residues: CSARDPPGHPRPTEAFF. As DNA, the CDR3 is TGCAGTGCTAGAGATCCACCAGGACACCCTCGGCCCACTGAAGCTTTCTTT.

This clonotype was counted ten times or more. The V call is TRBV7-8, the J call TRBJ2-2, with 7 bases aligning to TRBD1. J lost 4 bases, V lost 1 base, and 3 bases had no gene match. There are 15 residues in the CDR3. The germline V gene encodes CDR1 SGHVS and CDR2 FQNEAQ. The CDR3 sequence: CASSLVGTVTGELFF. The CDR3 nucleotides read TGTGCCAGCAGCTTAGTCGGGACAGTCACCGGGGAGCTGTTTTTT.

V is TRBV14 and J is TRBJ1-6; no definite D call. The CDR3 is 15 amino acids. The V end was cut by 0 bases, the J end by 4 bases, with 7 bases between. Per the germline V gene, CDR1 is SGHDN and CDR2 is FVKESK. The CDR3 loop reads CASSQDPAYNSPLHF. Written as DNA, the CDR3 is TGTGCCAGCAGCCAAGATCCTGCTTATAATTCACCCCTCCACTTT.

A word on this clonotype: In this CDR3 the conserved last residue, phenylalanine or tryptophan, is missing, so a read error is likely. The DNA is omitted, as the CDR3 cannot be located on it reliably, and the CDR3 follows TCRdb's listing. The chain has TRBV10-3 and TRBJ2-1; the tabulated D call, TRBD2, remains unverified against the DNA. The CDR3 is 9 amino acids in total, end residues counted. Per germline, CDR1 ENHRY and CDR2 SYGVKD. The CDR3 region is CAIGQQRIL.

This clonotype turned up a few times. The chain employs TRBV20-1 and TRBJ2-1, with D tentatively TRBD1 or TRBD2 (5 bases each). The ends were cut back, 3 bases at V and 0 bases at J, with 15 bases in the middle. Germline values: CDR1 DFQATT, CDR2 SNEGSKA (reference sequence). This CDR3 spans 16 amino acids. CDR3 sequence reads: CSARHGWGPSYNEQFF. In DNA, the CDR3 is TGCAGTGCTAGGCATGGGTGGGGACCCTCCTACAATGAGCAGTTCTTC.

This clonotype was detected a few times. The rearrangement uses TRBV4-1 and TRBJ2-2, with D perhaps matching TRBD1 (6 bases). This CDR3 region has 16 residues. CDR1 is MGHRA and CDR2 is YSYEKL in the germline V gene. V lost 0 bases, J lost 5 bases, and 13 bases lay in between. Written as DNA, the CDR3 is TGCGCCAGCAGCCAAGAGGGGGACACTCCGACCGGGGAGCTGTTTTTT. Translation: CASSQEGDTPTGELFF.